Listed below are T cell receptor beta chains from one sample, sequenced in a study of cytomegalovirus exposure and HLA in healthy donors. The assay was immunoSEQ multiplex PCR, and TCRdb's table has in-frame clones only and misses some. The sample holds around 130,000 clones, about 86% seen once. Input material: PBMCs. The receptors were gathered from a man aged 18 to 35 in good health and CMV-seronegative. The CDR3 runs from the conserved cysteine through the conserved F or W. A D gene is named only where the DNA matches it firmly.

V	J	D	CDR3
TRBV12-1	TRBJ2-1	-	CASSPVLGGPMQFF
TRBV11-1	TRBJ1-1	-	CASSLGRGRNPLPEAFF
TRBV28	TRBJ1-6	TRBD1	CASSRPDRGNSPLHF
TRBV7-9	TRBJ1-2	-	CASSFVPNYGYTF
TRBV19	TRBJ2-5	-	CATGRGRGETQYF
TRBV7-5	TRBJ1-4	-	CARSLEGAYNEKLFF
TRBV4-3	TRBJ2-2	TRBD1	CASSQLTGLGTGELFF
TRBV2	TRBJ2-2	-	CASSGDLGFANTGELFF
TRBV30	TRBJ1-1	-	CAWSGHSNTEAFF
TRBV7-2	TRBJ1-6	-	CASSSNLLGSSYNSPLHF
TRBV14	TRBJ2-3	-	CASSQDTWGVTDTQYF
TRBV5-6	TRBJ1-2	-	CASSLYRAPGYTF